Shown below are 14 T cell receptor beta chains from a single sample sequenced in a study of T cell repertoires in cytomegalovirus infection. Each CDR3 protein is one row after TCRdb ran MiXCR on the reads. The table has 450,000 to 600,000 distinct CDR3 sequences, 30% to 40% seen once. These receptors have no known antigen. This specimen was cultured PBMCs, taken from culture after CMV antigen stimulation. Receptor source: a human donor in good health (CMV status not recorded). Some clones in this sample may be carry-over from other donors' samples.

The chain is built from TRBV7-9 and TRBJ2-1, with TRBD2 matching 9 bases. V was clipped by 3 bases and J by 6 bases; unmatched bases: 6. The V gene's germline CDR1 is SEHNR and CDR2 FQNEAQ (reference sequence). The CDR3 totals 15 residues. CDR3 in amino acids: CASSFFSGSSNEQFF. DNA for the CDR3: TGTGCCAGCAGCTTCTTTAGCGGGAGTTCCAATGAGCAGTTCTTC.

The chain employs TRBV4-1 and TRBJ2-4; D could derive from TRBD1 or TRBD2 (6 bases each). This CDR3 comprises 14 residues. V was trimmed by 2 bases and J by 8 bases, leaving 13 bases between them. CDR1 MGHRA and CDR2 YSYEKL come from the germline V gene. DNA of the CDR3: TGCGCCAGCAGCCAACTTCAAAGGGGGGACATTCAGTACTTC. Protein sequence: CASSQLQRGDIQYF.

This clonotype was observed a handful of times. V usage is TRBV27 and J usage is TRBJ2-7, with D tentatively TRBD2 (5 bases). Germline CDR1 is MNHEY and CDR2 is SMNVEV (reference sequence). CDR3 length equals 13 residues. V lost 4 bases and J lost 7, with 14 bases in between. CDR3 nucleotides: TGTGCCAGCAGTTCCTCCGGACTGGAAGAGCAGTACTTC. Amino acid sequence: CASSSSGLEEQYF.

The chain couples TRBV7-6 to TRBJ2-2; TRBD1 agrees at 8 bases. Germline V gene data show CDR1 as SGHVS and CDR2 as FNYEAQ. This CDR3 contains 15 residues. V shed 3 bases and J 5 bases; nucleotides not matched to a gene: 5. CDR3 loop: CASSFGTGFTGELFF. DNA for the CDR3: TGTGCCAGCAGCTTCGGGACAGGTTTTACCGGGGAGCTGTTTTTT.

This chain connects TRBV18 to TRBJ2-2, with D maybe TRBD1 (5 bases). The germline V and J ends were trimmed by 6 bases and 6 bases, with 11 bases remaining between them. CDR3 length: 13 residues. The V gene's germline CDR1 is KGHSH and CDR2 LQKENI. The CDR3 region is CASSPDRAGELFF. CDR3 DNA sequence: TGTGCCAGCTCGCCCGACAGAGCCGGGGAGCTGTTTTTT. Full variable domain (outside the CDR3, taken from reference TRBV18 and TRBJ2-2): NAGVMQNPRHLVRRRGQEARLRCSPMKGHSHVYWYRQLPEEGLKFMVYLQKENIIDESGMPKERFSAEFPKEGPSILRIQQVVRGDSAAYFCASSPDRAGELFFGEGSRLTVL.

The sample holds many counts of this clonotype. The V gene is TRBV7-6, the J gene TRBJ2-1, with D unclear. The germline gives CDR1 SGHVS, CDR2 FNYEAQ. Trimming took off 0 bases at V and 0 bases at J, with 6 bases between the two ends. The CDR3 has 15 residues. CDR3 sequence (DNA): TGTGCCAGCAGCTTAGCGGCGGCCTCCTACAATGAGCAGTTCTTC. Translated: CASSLAAASYNEQFF.

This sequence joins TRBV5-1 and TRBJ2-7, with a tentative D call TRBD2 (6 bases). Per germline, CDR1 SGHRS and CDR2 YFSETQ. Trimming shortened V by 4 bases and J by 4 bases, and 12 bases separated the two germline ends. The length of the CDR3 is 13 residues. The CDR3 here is CASSQDGGYEQYF. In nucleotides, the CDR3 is TGCGCCAGCAGCCAGGACGGGGGATACGAGCAGTACTTC.

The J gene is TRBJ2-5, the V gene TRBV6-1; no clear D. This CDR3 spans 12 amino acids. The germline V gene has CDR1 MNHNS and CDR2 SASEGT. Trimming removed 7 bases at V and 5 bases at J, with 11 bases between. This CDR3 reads CASTRIGETQYF. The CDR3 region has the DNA TGTGCCAGCACCCGGATAGGGGAGACCCAGTACTTC.

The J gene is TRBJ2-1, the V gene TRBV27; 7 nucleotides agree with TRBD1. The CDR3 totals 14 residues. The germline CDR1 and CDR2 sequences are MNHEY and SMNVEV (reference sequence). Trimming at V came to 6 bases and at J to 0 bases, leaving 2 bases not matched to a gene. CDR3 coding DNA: TGTGCCAGCAGCGGGGACAGCTCCTACAATGAGCAGTTCTTC. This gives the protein CASSGDSSYNEQFF.

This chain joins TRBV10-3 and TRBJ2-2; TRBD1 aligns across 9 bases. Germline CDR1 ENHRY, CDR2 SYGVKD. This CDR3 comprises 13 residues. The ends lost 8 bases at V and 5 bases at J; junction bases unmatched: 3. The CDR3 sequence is CAISTGGTGELFF. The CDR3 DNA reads TGTGCCATCTCGACAGGGGGTACCGGGGAGCTGTTTTTT.

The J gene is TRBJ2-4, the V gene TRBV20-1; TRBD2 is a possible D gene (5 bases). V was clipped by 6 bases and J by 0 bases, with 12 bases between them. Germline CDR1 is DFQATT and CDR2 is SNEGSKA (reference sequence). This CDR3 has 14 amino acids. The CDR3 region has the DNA TGCAGTGCCGTAAGGACTGCAGCCAAAAACATTCAGTACTTC. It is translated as CSAVRTAAKNIQYF.

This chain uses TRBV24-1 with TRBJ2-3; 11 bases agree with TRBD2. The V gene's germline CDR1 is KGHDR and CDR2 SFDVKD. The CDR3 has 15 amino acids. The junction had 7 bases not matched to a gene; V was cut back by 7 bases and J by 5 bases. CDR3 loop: CATSGTSGFQDTQYF. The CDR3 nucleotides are TGTGCCACCAGCGGGACTAGCGGATTTCAAGATACGCAGTATTTT.

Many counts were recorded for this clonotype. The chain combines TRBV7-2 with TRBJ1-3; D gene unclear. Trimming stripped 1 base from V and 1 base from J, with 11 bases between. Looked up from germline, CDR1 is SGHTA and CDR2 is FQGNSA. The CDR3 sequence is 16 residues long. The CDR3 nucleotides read TGTGCCAGCAGCTTAGTTTCCGCGCCTTCTGGAAACACCATATATTTT. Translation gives CASSLVSAPSGNTIYF.

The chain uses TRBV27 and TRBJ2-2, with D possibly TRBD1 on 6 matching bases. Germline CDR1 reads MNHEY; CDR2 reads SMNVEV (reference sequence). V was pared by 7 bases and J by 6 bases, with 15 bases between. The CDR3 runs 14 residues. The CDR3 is CASTTVRGPGELFF. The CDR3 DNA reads TGTGCCAGCACCACAGTCAGGGGCCCCGGGGAGCTGTTTTTT.